The T cell receptor beta chain described here comes from a study of human T cells and chemical hapten exposure. TCRdb re-called the RACE reads with MiXCR, one entry per CDR3 protein. There are 80,000 or so distinct CDR3 sequences in the sample; approximately 11% occur only once, and around 4.5% lies in the top ten. The time point was: patch test 1, 2 weeks after DPC sensitization. Described treatment: therapeutic diphenylcyclopropenone sensitization with weekly scalp DPC. This CDR3 spans 13 amino acids. Germline CDR1 and CDR2: SEHNR and FQNEAQ (reference sequence). The J segment lost 7 bases and the V segment lost 5 bases, leaving 5 bases of the junction unmatched.

The TCR was taken from a woman aged 50 to 60 with alopecia areata. Some clones in this sample may be carry-over from other donors' samples. The V call is TRBV7-9, the J call TRBJ2-5; 9 nucleotides agree with TRBD1. The sample consisted of whole blood, taken in connection with sensitization to the hapten diphenylcyclopropenone (DPC). Here the CDR3 reads CASSRLDRGTQYF. The CDR3 region has the DNA TGTGCCAGCAGCCGCCTGGACAGGGGGACCCAGTACTTC.